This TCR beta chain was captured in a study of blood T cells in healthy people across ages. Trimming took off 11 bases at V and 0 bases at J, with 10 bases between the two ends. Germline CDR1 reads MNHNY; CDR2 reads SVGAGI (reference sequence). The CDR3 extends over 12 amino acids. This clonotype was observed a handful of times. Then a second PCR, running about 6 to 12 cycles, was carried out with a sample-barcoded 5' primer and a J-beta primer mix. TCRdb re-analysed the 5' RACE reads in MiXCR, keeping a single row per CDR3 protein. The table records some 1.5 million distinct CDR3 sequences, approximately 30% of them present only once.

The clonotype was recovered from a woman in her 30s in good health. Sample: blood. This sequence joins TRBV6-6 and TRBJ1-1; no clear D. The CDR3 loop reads CACRTVNTEAFF. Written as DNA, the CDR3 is TGTGCCTGCCGAACGGTGAACACTGAAGCTTTCTTT.